The 6 T cell receptor beta chains listed next were all sequenced from one sample in a study of cytomegalovirus exposure and HLA in healthy donors. Primers included in the PCR were 60 Vbeta and 13 Jbeta primers. Clones were read by immunoSEQ multiplex PCR, and TCRdb kept only the in-frame ones, dropping some. The repertoire holds roughly 110,000 clones, with about two thirds as singletons. Sequencing was carried out using PBMCs. The origin of the receptors is a female donor in good health and CMV-seronegative.

The chain employs TRBV7-3 and TRBJ2-6; possible D gene TRBD1, 5 bases. CDR1 is SGHTA, CDR2 FQGTGA, per germline. V lost 5 bases and J lost 0, with 8 bases in between. This CDR3 has 15 residues. The CDR3 loop reads CASSIQGSGANVLTF. The DNA for the CDR3 is TGTGCCAGCAGCATCCAGGGCTCTGGGGCCAACGTCCTGACTTTC.

This chain uses TRBV7-2 with TRBJ1-1; possibly TRBD1 for D (5 bases). Deletions cut 6 bases from V and 0 bases from J, with 11 bases between. The CDR3 is 14 residues long. Germline values: CDR1 SGHTA, CDR2 FQGNSA. The CDR3 DNA reads TGTGCCAGCAGATCAGGGTTCATGAACACTGAAGCTTTCTTT. Its protein is CASRSGFMNTEAFF.

This chain links TRBV7-2 with TRBJ2-3; the match to TRBD2 covers 9 bases. Germline CDR1 and CDR2: SGHTA and FQGNSA. With V trimmed by 3 bases and J by 4 bases, 14 bases remained unmatched. The CDR3 runs 18 residues. The DNA for the CDR3 is TGTGCCAGCAGCTTCGTCCCCCAAGGGCGCGGGAGGGCAGATACGCAGTATTTT. Its protein product is CASSFVPQGRGRADTQYF.

This chain links TRBV6-4 with TRBJ2-2; 8 bases are shared with TRBD2. This CDR3 spans 14 amino acids. From germline, CDR1 is MRHNA and CDR2 SNTAGT. The V and J ends lost 5 bases and 4 bases, in that order; junction bases with no gene match: 3. CDR3 nucleotide sequence: TGTGCCAGCAGTAGACTAGCGAGCACCGGGGAGCTGTTTTTT. Its protein product is CASSRLASTGELFF.

This clone showed up just a few times. V gene TRBV2 combines with J gene TRBJ1-5; 7 bases align to TRBD1. Per germline, CDR1 SNHLY and CDR2 FYNNEI. The CDR3 sequence is 14 residues long. The junction had 7 bases not matched to a gene; V was cut back by 6 bases and J by 5 bases. CDR3 nucleotide sequence: TGTGCCAGCAGCGAACAGGGGTTCCATCAGCCCCAGCATTTT. Translating gives CASSEQGFHQPQHF.

The sample holds a few counts of this clone. J is TRBJ1-3 and V is TRBV5-1; TRBD1 agrees at 7 bases. The CDR3 sequence is 15 residues long. The trim removed 4 bases at V and 2 bases at J, leaving 6 bases unmatched. Per germline, CDR1 SGHRS and CDR2 YFSETQ. Here the CDR3 DNA reads TGCGCCAGCAGCGAGAGACAGGGTACTGGAAACACCATATATTTT. Translating gives CASSERQGTGNTIYF.